This entry concerns a single T cell receptor (beta chain). Antigen: not known. These data originate in a study of response to subunit inactivated influenza vaccine. The study, taken as a whole, reports: Authors suggested each seasonal flu vaccination may recruit only limited numbers of new T cells.

TCRdb processed the RT-PCR reads anew with MiXCR; each CDR3 protein has one entry. This table has about 700,000 distinct CDR3 sequences, approximately 15% appearing once. V lost 6 bases and J 2 bases, leaving 13 bases between the germline ends. Germline V lookup: CDR1 MDHEN, CDR2 SYDVKM. The CDR3 length is 14 residues. The sequenced sample was PBMCs from blood, obtained 14 to 15 days before vaccination. The clonotype comes from a man aged 50-59 years who received an inactivated influenza vaccine. The rearrangement uses TRBV28 and TRBJ2-5; D remains ambiguous. This chain's CDR3 is CASSQLIGQETQYF. DNA of the CDR3: TGTGCCAGCAGCCAACTAATCGGGCAAGAGACCCAGTACTTC.